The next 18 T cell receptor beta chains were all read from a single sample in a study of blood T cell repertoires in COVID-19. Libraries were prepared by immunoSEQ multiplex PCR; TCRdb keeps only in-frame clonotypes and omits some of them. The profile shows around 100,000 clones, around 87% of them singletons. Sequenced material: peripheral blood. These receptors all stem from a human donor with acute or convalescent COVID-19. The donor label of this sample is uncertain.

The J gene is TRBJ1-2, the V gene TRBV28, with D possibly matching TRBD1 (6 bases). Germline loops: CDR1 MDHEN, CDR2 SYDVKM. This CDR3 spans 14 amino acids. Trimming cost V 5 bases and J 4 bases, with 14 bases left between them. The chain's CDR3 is CASSPGDRTYGYTF. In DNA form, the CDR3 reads TGTGCCAGCAGTCCCGGTGACAGGACCTATGGCTACACCTTC.

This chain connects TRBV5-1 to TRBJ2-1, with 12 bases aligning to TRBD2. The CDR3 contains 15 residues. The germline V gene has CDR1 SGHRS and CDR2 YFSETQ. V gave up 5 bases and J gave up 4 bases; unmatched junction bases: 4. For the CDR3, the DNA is TGCGCCAGCAGACCGCTAGCGGGGGGGTACAATGAGCAGTTCTTC. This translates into CASRPLAGGYNEQFF.

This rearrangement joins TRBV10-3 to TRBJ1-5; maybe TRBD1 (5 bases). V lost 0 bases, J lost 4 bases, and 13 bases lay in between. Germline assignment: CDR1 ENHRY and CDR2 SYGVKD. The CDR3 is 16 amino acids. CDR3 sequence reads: CAISESGGGRNQPQHF. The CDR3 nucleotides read TGTGCCATCAGTGAGTCGGGGGGGGGAAGGAATCAGCCCCAGCATTTT.

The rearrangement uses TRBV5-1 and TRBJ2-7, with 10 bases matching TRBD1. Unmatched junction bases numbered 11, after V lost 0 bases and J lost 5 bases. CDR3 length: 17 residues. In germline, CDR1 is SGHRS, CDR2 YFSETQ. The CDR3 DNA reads TGCGCCAGCAGCTTGGGATTTATGGGACAGGGGATCAACGAGCAGTACTTC. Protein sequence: CASSLGFMGQGINEQYF.

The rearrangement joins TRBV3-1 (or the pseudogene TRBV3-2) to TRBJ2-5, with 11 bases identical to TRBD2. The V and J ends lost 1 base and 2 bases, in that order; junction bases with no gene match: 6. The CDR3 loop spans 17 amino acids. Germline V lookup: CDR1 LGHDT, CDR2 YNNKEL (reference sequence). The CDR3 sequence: CASSQVTRLAGQETQYF. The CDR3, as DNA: TGTGCCAGCAGCCAAGTTACCCGACTAGCGGGGCAAGAGACCCAGTACTTC.

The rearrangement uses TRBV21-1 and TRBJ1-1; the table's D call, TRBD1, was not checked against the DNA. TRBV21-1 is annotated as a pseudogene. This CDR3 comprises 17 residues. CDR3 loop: CASSKVPGPSMNTEAFF. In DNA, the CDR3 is TGTGCCAGCAGCAAAGTTCCAGGCCCATCCATGAACACTGAAGCTTTCTTT.

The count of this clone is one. For the CDR3, the DNA is TGTGCCAGCTCCACTAGCGGGGACACCGGGGAGCTGTTTTTT. Translation gives CASSTSGDTGELFF. The genes are TRBV7-9 and TRBJ2-2; 10 positions match TRBD2. V shed 8 bases and J 3 bases; nucleotides not matched to a gene: 3. The germline gives CDR1 SEHNR, CDR2 FQNEAQ (reference sequence). This CDR3 spans 14 amino acids.

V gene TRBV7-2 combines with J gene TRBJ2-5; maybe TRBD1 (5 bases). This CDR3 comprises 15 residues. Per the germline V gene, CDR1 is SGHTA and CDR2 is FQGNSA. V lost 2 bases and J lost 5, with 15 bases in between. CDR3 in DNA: TGTGCCAGCAGCTTATTTATTGGGGCTGGGGAGACCCAGTACTTC. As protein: CASSLFIGAGETQYF.

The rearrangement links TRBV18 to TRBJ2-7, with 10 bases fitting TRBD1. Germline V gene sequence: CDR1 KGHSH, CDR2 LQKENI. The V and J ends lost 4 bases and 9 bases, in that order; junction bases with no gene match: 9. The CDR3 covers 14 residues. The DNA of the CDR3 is TGTGCCAGCTCACTCCCCGGGACAGGGGCCGGGCAGTACTTC. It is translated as CASSLPGTGAGQYF.

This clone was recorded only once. The CDR3 bases are TGTGCCAGCAGGGCTCCTCAGGGTTACACTGAAGCTTTCTTT. Its translation: CASRAPQGYTEAFF. This chain connects TRBV27 to TRBJ1-1; tentative D call: TRBD1 (5 bases). Trimming shortened V by 6 bases and J by 3 bases, and 14 bases separated the two germline ends. This CDR3 contains 14 residues. The germline CDR1 and CDR2 sequences are MNHEY and SMNVEV (reference sequence).

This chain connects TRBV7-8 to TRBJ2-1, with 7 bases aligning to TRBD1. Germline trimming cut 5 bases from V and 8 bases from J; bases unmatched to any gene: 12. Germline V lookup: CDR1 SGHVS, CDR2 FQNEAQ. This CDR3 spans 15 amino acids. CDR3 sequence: CASSNHKGALDEQFF. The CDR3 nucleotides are TGTGCCAGCAGCAACCATAAGGGGGCGTTGGATGAGCAGTTCTTC.

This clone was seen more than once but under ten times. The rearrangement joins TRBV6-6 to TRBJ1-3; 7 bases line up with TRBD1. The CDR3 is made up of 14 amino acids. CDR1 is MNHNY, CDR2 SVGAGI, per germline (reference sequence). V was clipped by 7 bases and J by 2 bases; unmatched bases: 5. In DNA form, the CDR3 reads TGTGCCAGCATTAACGGACAGGCTGGAAACACCATATATTTT. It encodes CASINGQAGNTIYF.

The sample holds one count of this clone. CDR3 loop: CASSIGRGATNEKLFF. As DNA, the CDR3 is TGTGCCAGTAGTATTGGCAGGGGAGCAACTAATGAAAAACTGTTTTTT. The chain couples TRBV19 to TRBJ1-4; a weak D match, TRBD1 (6 bases). CDR1 is LNHDA, CDR2 SQIVND, per germline (reference sequence). There are 16 residues in the CDR3. The V end lost 3 bases, the J end lost 0 bases, and 11 bases lay between the germline ends.

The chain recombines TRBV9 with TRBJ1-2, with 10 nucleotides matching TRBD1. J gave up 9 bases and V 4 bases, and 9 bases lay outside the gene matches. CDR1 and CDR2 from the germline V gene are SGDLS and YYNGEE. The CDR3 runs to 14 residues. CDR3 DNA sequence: TGTGCCAGCAGCCCGGACAGGGGGACTCGTAGCTACACCTTC. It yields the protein CASSPDRGTRSYTF.

The CDR3 DNA reads as TGTGCCAGCACCCTTGTCCGGGGGTCCAATGAGCAGTTCTTC. It codes for CASTLVRGSNEQFF. J is TRBJ2-1 and V is TRBV28; TRBD2 might be the D (6 bases). The CDR3 totals 14 residues. The germline V and J ends were trimmed by 7 bases and 6 bases, with 16 bases remaining between them. Germline V gene data show CDR1 as MDHEN and CDR2 as SYDVKM.

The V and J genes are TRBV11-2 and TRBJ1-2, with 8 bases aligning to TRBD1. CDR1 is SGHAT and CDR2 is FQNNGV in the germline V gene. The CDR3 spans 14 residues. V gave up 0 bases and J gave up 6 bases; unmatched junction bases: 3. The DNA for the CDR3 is TGTGCCAGCAGCTTAGATCTGACAGGGGATGGCTACACCTTC. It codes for CASSLDLTGDGYTF.

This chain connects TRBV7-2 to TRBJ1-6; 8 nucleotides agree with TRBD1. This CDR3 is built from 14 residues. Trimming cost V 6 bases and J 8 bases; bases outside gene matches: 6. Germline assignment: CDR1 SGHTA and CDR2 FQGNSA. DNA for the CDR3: TGTGCCAGCAGTTACAGGGGGAGTTATTCACCCCTCCACTTT. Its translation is CASSYRGSYSPLHF.

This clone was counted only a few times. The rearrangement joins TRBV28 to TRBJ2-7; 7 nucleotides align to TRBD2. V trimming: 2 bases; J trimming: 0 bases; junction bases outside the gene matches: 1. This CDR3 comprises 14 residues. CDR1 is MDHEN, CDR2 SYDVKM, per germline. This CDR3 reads CASSLSGISYEQYF. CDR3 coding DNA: TGTGCCAGCAGTTTAAGCGGGATCTCCTACGAGCAGTACTTC.